This T cell receptor beta chain was recorded in a study of cytomegalovirus exposure and HLA in healthy donors. With 60 Vbeta and 13 Jbeta primers, the PCR was carried out. Using immunoSEQ multiplex PCR, the repertoire was profiled, and TCRdb retains in-frame clones only, with some absent. The sample has roughly 130,000 clones, around four fifths seen once. The clonotype originates from a young man in good health and CMV-seronegative. Sequenced input: PBMCs.

CDR3 amino acids: CASSPTGTEAFF. The CDR3 DNA follows: TGTGCCAGTAGTCCTACAGGGACTGAAGCTTTCTTT. This chain joins TRBV19 and TRBJ1-1; a possible D gene is TRBD1 (6 bases). Germline CDR1 is LNHDA and CDR2 is SQIVND (reference sequence). There are 12 residues in the CDR3. V lost 5 bases, J lost 5 bases, and 9 bases lay in between.